These T cell receptor beta chains were read from a single sample in a study of blood T cells in healthy people across ages. MiXCR, applied by TCRdb to the 5' RACE reads, yields one record per CDR3 protein. The table records about 1,500,000 distinct CDR3 sequences, roughly 28% of them present only once. The sequenced material came from blood. These TCRs come from a woman aged 30 to 39 in good health. Both conserved end residues are part of each CDR3.

j_gene | v_gene | CDR3aa
TRBJ2-1 | TRBV20-1 | CSAVGGPYNEQFF
TRBJ2-1 | TRBV20-1 | CSAPLAGDSWDEQFF
TRBJ2-5 | TRBV7-2 | CASSPWGSGAQETQYF
TRBJ2-1 | TRBV2 | CASRSGLAGGSSYNEQFF
TRBJ2-7 | TRBV5-1 | CASSLEGSQYEQYF
TRBJ1-1 | TRBV20-1 | CSARELGRDHTEAFF
TRBJ1-1 | TRBV4-3 | CASSHEVQGFTEAFF
TRBJ2-1 | TRBV20-1 | CSARSRLAREQFF
TRBJ2-3 | TRBV5-4 | CASSRTSTDTQYF
TRBJ1-2 | TRBV12-3/TRBV12-4 | CASSLWDVYNYGYTF
TRBJ2-3 | TRBV9 | CASSRHVPGGDTQYF
TRBJ2-1 | TRBV4-1 | CASSLAPIAAGGYNEQFF
TRBJ2-7 | TRBV20-1 | CSAPSPGGYEQYF
TRBJ1-2 | TRBV14 | CASSQDEEQGHGYTF
TRBJ2-1 | TRBV25-1 | CASSDSGTSVNEQFF
TRBJ2-1 | TRBV18 | CASPLTSGGLNEQFF
TRBJ1-4 | TRBV19 | CASTRGPYEKLFF
TRBJ2-7 | TRBV10-1 | CASSDPPGQQYF
TRBJ2-2 | TRBV7-2 | CASSLGTGRTGELFF
TRBJ1-4 | TRBV29-1 | CSVEVQGRTNEKRFF
TRBJ2-2 | TRBV5-1 | CASSPMTSGNTDAGELFF
TRBJ2-5 | TRBV9 | CASSVAGSGETQYF
TRBJ2-1 | TRBV20-1 | CSADGLANEQFF
TRBJ1-4 | TRBV7-9 | CASSPGLSSVKLFF
TRBJ2-1 | TRBV7-9 | CASSWTGGPGEQFF
TRBJ2-3 | TRBV3-1 | CAVLAPGDTQYF
TRBJ2-6 | TRBV3-1 | CASSPTSGAGANALTF
TRBJ2-1 | TRBV7-2 | CASSLVLLPSGTYNDQFF
TRBJ2-1 | TRBV5-1 | CASSFGGIGNEQFF
TRBJ2-3 | TRBV2 | CASRTDSTDAQYF
TRBJ2-5 | TRBV20-1 | CSARSSQGEVTQYF
TRBJ2-6 | TRBV15 | CATSAQGSGANVLTF
TRBJ2-3 | TRBV5-1 | CASSLDRGQRTDTQYF
TRBJ1-1 | TRBV20-1 | CSARDPQGFGTEAFF
TRBJ2-7 | TRBV28 | CASNSEGLLSYEQYF
TRBJ2-7 | TRBV6-1 | CASSPPMSYEQYF
TRBJ1-4 | TRBV30 | CAWGSPPTGNEKLFF
TRBJ2-3 | TRBV7-2 | CASSLTGLDTDTQYF
TRBJ2-6 | TRBV11-1 | CASSLYEVQGPESWPGANVLTF
TRBJ2-7 | TRBV6-5 | CASSYSKTGARYEQYF
TRBJ2-5 | TRBV7-2 | CASSSVADQSQYF
TRBJ1-1 | TRBV7-2 | CASSSVGDTEAFF
TRBJ1-2 | TRBV6-5 | CASSSHAGDYGYTF